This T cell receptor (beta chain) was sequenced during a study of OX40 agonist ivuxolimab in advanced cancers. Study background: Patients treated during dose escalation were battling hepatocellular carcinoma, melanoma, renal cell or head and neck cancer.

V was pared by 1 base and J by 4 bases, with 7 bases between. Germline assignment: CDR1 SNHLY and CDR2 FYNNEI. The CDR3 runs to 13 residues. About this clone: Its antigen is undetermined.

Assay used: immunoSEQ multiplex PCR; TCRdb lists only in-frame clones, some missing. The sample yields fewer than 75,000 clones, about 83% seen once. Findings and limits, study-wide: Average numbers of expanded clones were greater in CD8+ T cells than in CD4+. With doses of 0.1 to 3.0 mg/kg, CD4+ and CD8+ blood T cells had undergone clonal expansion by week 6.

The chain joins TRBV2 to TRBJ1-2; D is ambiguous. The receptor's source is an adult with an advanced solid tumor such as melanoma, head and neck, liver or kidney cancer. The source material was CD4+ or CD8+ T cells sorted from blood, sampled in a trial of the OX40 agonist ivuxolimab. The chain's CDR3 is CASSEGGGYGYTF. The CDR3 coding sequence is TGTGCCAGCAGTGAAGGGGGAGGCTATGGCTACACCTTC.